Below are 10 T cell receptor beta chains sequenced from a single sample in a study of cytomegalovirus exposure and HLA in healthy donors. The PCR contained 60 Vbeta and 13 Jbeta primers. Data came from immunoSEQ multiplex PCR; TCRdb stores just in-frame clones and leaves some out. The sample shows around 210,000 clones, more than 75% of them seen only once. The specimen was PBMCs. All receptors come from a girl aged 2 to 10 in good health and CMV-seronegative.

The chain joins TRBV5-1 to TRBJ2-7, with D possibly TRBD1 on 5 matching bases. Trimming took off 0 bases at V and 1 base at J, with 8 bases between the two ends. This CDR3 is 14 amino acids long. CDR1 and CDR2 (germline): SGHRS, YFSETQ. CDR3 sequence (DNA): TGCGCCAGCAGCTTGGGGGCAGGGTCCTACGAGCAGTACTTC. Translation gives CASSLGAGSYEQYF. Based on the CDR3 plus reference TRBV5-1 and TRBJ2-7, the full variable domain is KAGVTQTPRYLIKTRGQQVTLSCSPISGHRSVSWYQQTPGQGLQFLFEYFSETQRNKGNFPGRFSGRQFSNSRSEMNVSTLELGDSALYLCASSLGAGSYEQYFGPGTRLTVT.

The chain combines TRBV7-6 with TRBJ2-7; 7 nucleotides match TRBD2. V dropped 1 base and J dropped 3; count of bases not matched to a gene: 6. Germline loops: CDR1 SGHVS, CDR2 FNYEAQ. The CDR3 runs 15 residues. DNA of the CDR3: TGTGCCAGCAGCTTAGATGGACTAGGAGACTACGAGCAGTACTTC. It encodes CASSLDGLGDYEQYF.

The chain uses TRBV14 and TRBJ2-7; 7 bases align to TRBD2. The V gene's germline CDR1 is SGHDN and CDR2 FVKESK. V was pared by 0 bases and J by 4 bases, with 3 bases of the junction left unmatched. The CDR3 loop spans 14 amino acids. Here the CDR3 DNA reads TGTGCCAGCAGCCAAGATAGGGAGGGGTACGAGCAGTACTTC. As protein: CASSQDREGYEQYF.

This chain links TRBV5-1 with TRBJ2-7, with 9 nucleotides matching TRBD1. CDR1 is SGHRS, CDR2 YFSETQ, per germline. The CDR3 covers 15 residues. The V segment lost 0 bases and the J segment 3 bases; nucleotides outside the gene matches: 4. The CDR3 region is CASSLGTGVGYEQYF. The DNA of the CDR3 is TGCGCCAGCAGCTTGGGGACAGGGGTCGGCTACGAGCAGTACTTC.

J is TRBJ2-3 and V is TRBV6-5; TRBD1 aligns across 8 bases. CDR1 and CDR2 from the germline V gene are MNHEY and SVGAGI. This CDR3 comprises 15 residues. V shed 3 bases and J 6 bases; nucleotides not matched to a gene: 8. The CDR3 is CASSYGTGPWDTQYF. CDR3 DNA sequence: TGTGCCAGCAGTTATGGGACAGGCCCCTGGGATACGCAGTATTTT.

V and J are TRBV30 and TRBJ1-1; D may be TRBD1 (5 bases). The germline CDR1 and CDR2 sequences are GTSNPN and SVGIG (reference sequence). CDR3 length equals 14 residues. Trimming took off 4 bases at V and 1 base at J, with 13 bases between the two ends. The CDR3 DNA follows: TGTGCCTGGAATCGGGCGGGGGGGAACACTGAAGCTTTCTTT. Its protein is CAWNRAGGNTEAFF. The variable domain in full, completed from reference TRBV30 and TRBJ1-1, reads SQTIHQWPATLVQPVGSPLSLECTVEGTSNPNLYWYRQAAGRGLQLLFYSVGIGQISSEVPQNLSASRPQDRQFILSSKKLLLSDSGFYLCAWNRAGGNTEAFFGQGTRLTVV.

The chain combines TRBV21-1 with TRBJ2-5; TRBD2, the table's D call, was not compared with the DNA. TRBV21-1 is a known pseudogene. There are 13 residues in the CDR3. The CDR3 sequence: CASRVLAKKTQYF. The CDR3 DNA reads TGTGCCAGCAGGGTACTAGCGAAGAAGACCCAGTACTTC.

The chain couples TRBV21-1 to TRBJ1-2. TRBV21-1 is a known pseudogene. This CDR3 region has 14 residues. The CDR3 bases are TGTGCCAGCAGCCCTCAGCGGGGTAGCTATGGCTACACCTTC. Its protein is CASSPQRGSYGYTF.

Here the CDR3 DNA reads TGTGCCAGCAGTTCCTCTGAGGTCCGGGACTATGGCTACACCTTC. Its protein product is CASSSSEVRDYGYTF. V is TRBV7-9 and J is TRBJ1-2; the D is unclear. Germline CDR1 reads SEHNR; CDR2 reads FQNEAQ (reference sequence). The CDR3 sequence is 15 residues long. Trimming left V 6 bases short and J 3 bases short, with 17 bases between.

This clone was counted a single time. This sequence joins TRBV27 and TRBJ1-1; D ambiguous. Trimming took off 7 bases at V and 5 bases at J, with 17 bases between the two ends. The CDR3 runs 14 residues. Per germline, CDR1 MNHEY and CDR2 SMNVEV (reference sequence). Here the CDR3 DNA reads TGTGCCAGCACCAACCGCGGAGTCCGGACTGAAGCTTTCTTT. Amino acids: CASTNRGVRTEAFF.